The next 20 T cell receptor beta chains were all read from a single sample in a study of T-cell reconstitution after alpha-beta-depleted transplantation in children. Unique molecular identifiers were incorporated during preparation of the TCRbeta library. TCRdb called the PCR reads again in MiXCR, with one record for every CDR3 protein. This sample yields around 380,000 distinct CDR3 sequences, of which approximately 10% are seen a single time; roughly 6% belongs to the top ten. The specimen was PBMCs from the stem cell graft donor, collected from the stem cell graft. All receptors come from a human donor who donated a stem cell graft to a child with acute myeloid leukemia.

This clonotype has at least ten counts. This CDR3 reads CASRGGDRGSNYEQYV. In DNA form, the CDR3 reads TGTGCCAGCAGGGGCGGAGACAGGGGATCCAACTACGAGCAGTACGTC. The gene calls are TRBV12-3 or TRBV12-4 and TRBJ2-7, with 8 bases fitting TRBD1. This CDR3 has 16 amino acids. The J segment lost 3 bases and the V segment lost 6 bases, leaving 13 bases of the junction unmatched.

This clonotype was counted a few times. This sequence joins TRBV10-3 and TRBJ1-1, with no clear D. CDR1 is ENHRY, CDR2 SYGVKD, per germline. V was clipped by 0 bases and J by 3 bases, with 14 bases between them. CDR3 size: 16 residues. Here the CDR3 DNA reads TGTGCCATCAGTGAGTCTGAGGCCTCTAGGGACACTGAAGCTTTCTTT. Translated: CAISESEASRDTEAFF.

This clonotype has more than one count but fewer than ten. The chain employs TRBV10-3 and TRBJ2-3; 7 nucleotides agree with TRBD2. The V gene end was trimmed by 0 bases and the J gene end by 3 bases; junction bases not matched to a gene: 6. The CDR3 spans 16 residues. Per the germline V gene, CDR1 is ENHRY and CDR2 is SYGVKD. The CDR3 DNA is TGTGCCATCAGTGAGTCCGGGCGGGAGTGGACAGATACGCAGTATTTT. Its protein is CAISESGREWTDTQYF.

The chain combines TRBV19 with TRBJ2-2; D not resolved. This CDR3 spans 14 amino acids. Per germline, CDR1 LNHDA and CDR2 SQIVND (reference sequence). V gave up 7 bases and J gave up 5 bases, with 14 bases separating them. The CDR3 coding sequence is TGTGCCAGTAAGGGTTGGGCGGAGACCGGGGAGCTGTTTTTT. This encodes CASKGWAETGELFF.

In DNA, the CDR3 is TGTGCCAGCAGCCAAGAGAAAGGGGTGGCTTCACCCCTCCACTTT. Amino acid sequence: CASSQEKGVASPLHF. The genes are TRBV4-2 and TRBJ1-6; D is perhaps TRBD1 (5 bases). This CDR3 has 15 amino acids. Germline V gene sequence: CDR1 LGHNA, CDR2 YNFKEQ. The ends were cut back, 0 bases at V and 9 bases at J, with 12 bases in the middle.

This clonotype was counted between two and nine times. The V call is TRBV5-1, the J call TRBJ2-5; 15 nucleotides agree with TRBD2. The CDR3 contains 17 residues. Germline V gives CDR1 SGHRS, CDR2 YFSETQ. V gave up 2 bases and J gave up 5 bases; unmatched junction bases: 7. CDR3 in amino acids: CASSLPGLAGGGETQYF. CDR3 DNA sequence: TGCGCCAGCAGCTTACCGGGACTAGCGGGAGGCGGGGAGACCCAGTACTTC.

The table lists this clonotype with a few counts. For the CDR3, the DNA is TGTGCCAGCAGCCGACAGGGGGAGATCGGCGAGCAGTACTTC. Translation gives CASSRQGEIGEQYF. V and J are TRBV7-9 and TRBJ2-7, with 9 bases matching TRBD1. From germline, CDR1 is SEHNR and CDR2 FQNEAQ (reference sequence). The CDR3 is 14 amino acids. Trimming at V came to 5 bases and at J to 6 bases, leaving 8 bases not matched to a gene.

This clonotype turned up a few times. The chain employs TRBV5-5 and TRBJ1-4; no firm D call. Germline V gene lookup returns CDR1 SGHKS and CDR2 YYEKEE (reference sequence). This CDR3 comprises 15 residues. V lost 0 bases to trimming and J lost 6 bases, with 12 bases between them. CDR3 sequence (DNA): TGTGCCAGCAGCTTGGACATTTCTTGGGATGAAAAACTGTTTTTT. The encoded protein is CASSLDISWDEKLFF.

V gene TRBV20-1 combines with J gene TRBJ2-5, with TRBD2 identical over 9 bases. Germline CDR1 and CDR2: DFQATT and SNEGSKA (reference sequence). This CDR3 contains 16 residues. The ends lost 3 bases at V and 2 bases at J; junction bases unmatched: 10. The CDR3 reads CSASPSGGNKQETQYF. The CDR3, as DNA: TGCAGTGCTAGCCCCAGCGGGGGGAACAAGCAAGAGACCCAGTACTTC.

The J gene is TRBJ1-3, the V gene TRBV12-5; maybe TRBD1 (5 bases). Germline-derived CDR1 and CDR2 are LGHNT and FRNRAP. The V end was cut by 4 bases, the J end by 4 bases, with 11 bases between. There are 14 residues in the CDR3. DNA of the CDR3: TGTGCTAGTGGTTCAGGGAGCGCCGGAAACACCATATATTTT. Translated, it gives CASGSGSAGNTIYF.

This CDR3 is CASSSHRVPQETQYF. Here the CDR3 DNA reads TGTGCCAGCAGCTCCCACAGGGTCCCTCAAGAGACCCAGTACTTC. The chain uses TRBV7-2 and TRBJ2-5; tentatively, D is TRBD1 (6 bases). The CDR3 contains 15 residues. Germline V gene lookup returns CDR1 SGHTA and CDR2 FQGNSA. V lost 4 bases to trimming and J lost 2 bases, with 14 bases between them.

This clonotype came up a few times. This rearrangement joins TRBV20-1 to TRBJ2-1, with a tentative D call TRBD2 (5 bases). This CDR3 spans 14 amino acids. Germline V CDR1 and CDR2: DFQATT, SNEGSKA (reference sequence). V was clipped by 6 bases and J by 1 base, with 13 bases between them. The CDR3 spells CSAPHGLSYNEQFF. CDR3 nucleotide sequence: TGCAGTGCCCCACACGGACTGTCCTACAATGAGCAGTTCTTC.

This clonotype was seen ten or more times. For the CDR3, the DNA is TGTGCCAGCAGTTTAACGGAAGAGACCCAGTACTTC. It codes for CASSLTEETQYF. The rearrangement joins TRBV12-3 or TRBV12-4 to TRBJ2-5; no clear D gene. Between the trimmed V and J ends, which lost 2 bases and 3 bases, there was a span of 4 bases. This CDR3 has 12 amino acids.

This clonotype appeared a few times. The CDR3: CASSGTGAVRGETQYF. The DNA of the CDR3 is TGTGCCAGCAGCGGGACAGGAGCAGTCAGGGGAGAGACCCAGTACTTC. V is TRBV9 and J is TRBJ2-5; 7 positions agree with TRBD1. This CDR3 is 16 amino acids long. The ends lost 3 bases at V and 4 bases at J; junction bases unmatched: 12. The germline gives CDR1 SGDLS, CDR2 YYNGEE.

This clonotype occurred many times. The chain uses TRBV29-1 and TRBJ2-1, with D perhaps being TRBD1 or TRBD2 (6 bases each). The germline CDR1 and CDR2 sequences are SQVTM and ANQGSEA. The CDR3 length is 12 residues. V was cut by 4 bases and J by 9 bases, with 13 bases left in between. CDR3 sequence reads: CSVVGGRTEQFF. In DNA, the CDR3 is TGCAGCGTTGTTGGGGGGCGCACTGAGCAGTTCTTC.

This clonotype occurred a few times. The genes are TRBV2 and TRBJ2-5, with D hard to call. The V end was cut by 5 bases, the J end by 7 bases, with 20 bases between. Germline V lookup: CDR1 SNHLY, CDR2 FYNNEI. There are 15 residues in the CDR3. This CDR3 reads CASSSFGPPKGTQYF. The CDR3 DNA sequence: TGTGCCAGCAGTTCTTTCGGACCCCCTAAAGGGACCCAGTACTTC.

This rearrangement joins TRBV20-1 to TRBJ1-5; D perhaps matches TRBD1 (6 bases). Germline V CDR1 and CDR2: DFQATT, SNEGSKA (reference sequence). The V end was cut by 6 bases, the J end by 3 bases, with 12 bases between. CDR3 size: 13 residues. CDR3: CSARGADNQPQHF. Written as DNA, the CDR3 is TGCAGTGCAAGGGGGGCCGACAATCAGCCCCAGCATTTT.

The sample holds a few counts of this clonotype. This chain links TRBV27 with TRBJ1-1; D may be TRBD1 (5 bases). Germline V gives CDR1 MNHEY, CDR2 SMNVEV (reference sequence). This CDR3 spans 15 amino acids. Trimming stripped 7 bases from V and 1 base from J, with 16 bases between. This CDR3 reads CASKPFRGGNTEAFF. CDR3 in DNA: TGTGCCAGCAAACCCTTTCGTGGGGGGAACACTGAAGCTTTCTTT.

This chain joins TRBV6-2 or TRBV6-3 and TRBJ2-5, with D maybe TRBD2 (5 bases). The germline CDR1 and CDR2 sequences are MNHEY and SVGEGT. V lost 7 bases and J lost 3, with 21 bases in between. The CDR3 covers 16 residues. CDR3 coding DNA: TGTGCCAGCACCGGAGAAAGCCTCCCGGGGAAAGAGACCCAGTACTTC. This sequence encodes CASTGESLPGKETQYF.

The table lists this clonotype with a few counts. This chain joins TRBV7-9 and TRBJ2-2; D might be TRBD1 or TRBD2, each matching 5 bases. Trimming took 4 bases from V and 0 from J, leaving 12 bases between them. The germline V gene encodes CDR1 SEHNR and CDR2 FQNEAQ (reference sequence). This CDR3 comprises 16 residues. CDR3 nucleotide sequence: TGTGCCAGCAGCTCAACCGGGACGGCGAACACCGGGGAGCTGTTTTTT. Residues: CASSSTGTANTGELFF.